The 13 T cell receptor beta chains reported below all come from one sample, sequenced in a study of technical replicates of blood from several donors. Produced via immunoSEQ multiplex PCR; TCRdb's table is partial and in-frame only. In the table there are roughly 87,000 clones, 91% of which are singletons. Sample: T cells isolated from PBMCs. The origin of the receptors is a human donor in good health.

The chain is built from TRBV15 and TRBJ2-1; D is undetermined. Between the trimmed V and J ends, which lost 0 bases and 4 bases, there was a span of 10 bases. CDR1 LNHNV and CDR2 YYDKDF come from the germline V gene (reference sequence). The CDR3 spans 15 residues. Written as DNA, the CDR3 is TGTGCCACCAGCAGAGACCAGGCCCCATACAATGAGCAGTTCTTC. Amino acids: CATSRDQAPYNEQFF.

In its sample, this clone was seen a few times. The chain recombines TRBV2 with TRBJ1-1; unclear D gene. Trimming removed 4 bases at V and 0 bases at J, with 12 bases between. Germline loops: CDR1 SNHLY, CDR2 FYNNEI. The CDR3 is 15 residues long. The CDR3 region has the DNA TGTGCCAGCAGTGCGAAGCAGGACTTGAACACTGAAGCTTTCTTT. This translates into CASSAKQDLNTEAFF.

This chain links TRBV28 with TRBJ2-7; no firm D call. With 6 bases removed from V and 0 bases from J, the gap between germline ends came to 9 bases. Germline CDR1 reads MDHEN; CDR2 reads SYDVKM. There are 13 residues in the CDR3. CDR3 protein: CASSHGGSYEQYF. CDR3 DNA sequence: TGTGCCAGCAGCCACGGCGGCTCCTACGAGCAGTACTTC.

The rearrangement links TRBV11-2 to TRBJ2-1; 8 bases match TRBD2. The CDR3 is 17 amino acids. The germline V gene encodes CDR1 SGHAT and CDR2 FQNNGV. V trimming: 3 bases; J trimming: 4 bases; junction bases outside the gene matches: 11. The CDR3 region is CASSLGPIAGLYNEQFF. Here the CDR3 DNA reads TGTGCCAGCAGCTTGGGGCCAATAGCGGGATTGTACAATGAGCAGTTCTTC.

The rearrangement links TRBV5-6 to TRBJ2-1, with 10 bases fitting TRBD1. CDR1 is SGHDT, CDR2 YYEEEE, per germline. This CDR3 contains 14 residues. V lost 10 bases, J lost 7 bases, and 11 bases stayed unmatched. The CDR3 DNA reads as TGTGCCTCTACGGAGACAGGGGGCCTTAATGAGCAGTTCTTC. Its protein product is CASTETGGLNEQFF.

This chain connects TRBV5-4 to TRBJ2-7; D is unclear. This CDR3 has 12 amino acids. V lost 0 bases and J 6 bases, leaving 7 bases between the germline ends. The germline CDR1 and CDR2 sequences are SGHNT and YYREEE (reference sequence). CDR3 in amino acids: CASSLDVLEQYF. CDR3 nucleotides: TGTGCCAGCAGCTTGGATGTTCTCGAGCAGTACTTC.

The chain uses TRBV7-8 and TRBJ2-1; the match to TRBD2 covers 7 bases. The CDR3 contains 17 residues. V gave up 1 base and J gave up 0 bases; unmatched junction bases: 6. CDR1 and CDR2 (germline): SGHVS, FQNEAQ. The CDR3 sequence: CASSLVSGGSSYNEQFF. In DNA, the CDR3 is TGTGCCAGCAGCTTAGTCTCGGGAGGAAGCTCCTACAATGAGCAGTTCTTC.

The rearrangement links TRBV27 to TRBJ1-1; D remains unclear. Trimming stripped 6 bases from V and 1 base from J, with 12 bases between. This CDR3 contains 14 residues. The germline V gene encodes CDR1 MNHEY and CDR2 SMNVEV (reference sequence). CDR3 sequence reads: CASRERGTNTEAFF. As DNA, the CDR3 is TGTGCCAGCAGGGAGCGCGGAACGAACACTGAAGCTTTCTTT.

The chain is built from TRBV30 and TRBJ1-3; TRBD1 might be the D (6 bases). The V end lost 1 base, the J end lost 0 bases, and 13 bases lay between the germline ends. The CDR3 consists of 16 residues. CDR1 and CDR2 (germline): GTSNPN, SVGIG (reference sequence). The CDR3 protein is CAWSGDRPSSGNTIYF. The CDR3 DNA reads TGTGCCTGGAGTGGTGACAGGCCCAGCTCTGGAAACACCATATATTTT.

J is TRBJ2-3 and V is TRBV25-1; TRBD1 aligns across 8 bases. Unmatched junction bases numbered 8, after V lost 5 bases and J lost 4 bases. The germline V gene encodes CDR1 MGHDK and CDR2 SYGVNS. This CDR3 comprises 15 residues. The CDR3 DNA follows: TGTGCCAGCAGTATAGACAGGGGTGTTGCAGATACGCAGTATTTT. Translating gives CASSIDRGVADTQYF.

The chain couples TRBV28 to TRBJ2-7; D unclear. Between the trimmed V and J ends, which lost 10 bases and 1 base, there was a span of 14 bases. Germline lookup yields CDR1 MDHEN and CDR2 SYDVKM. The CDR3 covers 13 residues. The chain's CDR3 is CAILRATSYEQYF. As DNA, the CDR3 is TGTGCCATCCTGCGTGCCACTTCCTACGAGCAGTACTTC.

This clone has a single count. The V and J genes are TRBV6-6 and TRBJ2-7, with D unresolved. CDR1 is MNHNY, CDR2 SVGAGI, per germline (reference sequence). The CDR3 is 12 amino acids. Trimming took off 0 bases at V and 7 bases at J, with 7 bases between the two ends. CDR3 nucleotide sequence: TGTGCCAGCAGTTACTCTATTCGGGAGCAGTACTTC. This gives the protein CASSYSIREQYF.

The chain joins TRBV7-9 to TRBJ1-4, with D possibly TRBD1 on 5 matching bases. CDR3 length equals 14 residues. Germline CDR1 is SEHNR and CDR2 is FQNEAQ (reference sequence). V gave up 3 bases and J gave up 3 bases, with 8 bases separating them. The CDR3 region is CASSLDTSNEKLFF. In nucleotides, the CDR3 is TGTGCCAGCAGCTTGGACACCTCTAATGAAAAACTGTTTTTT.